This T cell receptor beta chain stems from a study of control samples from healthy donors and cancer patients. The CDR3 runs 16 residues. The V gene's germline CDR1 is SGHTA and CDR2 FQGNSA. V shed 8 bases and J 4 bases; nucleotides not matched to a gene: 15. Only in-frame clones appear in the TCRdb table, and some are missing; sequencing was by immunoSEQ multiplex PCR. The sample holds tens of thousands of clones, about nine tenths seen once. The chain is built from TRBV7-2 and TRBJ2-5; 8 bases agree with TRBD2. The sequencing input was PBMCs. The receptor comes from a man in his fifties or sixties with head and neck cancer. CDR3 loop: CASVPGLGFPGETQYF. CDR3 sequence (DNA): TGTGCCAGCGTACCGGGACTAGGGTTCCCGGGAGAGACCCAGTACTTC.